This T cell receptor beta chain was obtained from a study of T cell changes during pregnancy in multiple sclerosis. The CDR3 runs to 11 residues. CDR1 MNHEY and CDR2 SVGAGI come from the germline V gene. V trimming: 8 bases; J trimming: 6 bases; junction bases outside the gene matches: 2. Here immunoSEQ multiplex PCR was the method, and the copy in TCRdb shows in-frame clones only, minus some. The repertoire consists of about 96,000 clones, with approximately 92% occurring once and the leading ten covering over 2%. The chain couples TRBV6-5 to TRBJ1-1; 8 positions agree with TRBD1. The sample in question was peripheral blood, obtained in the first trimester of pregnancy. The sequence was obtained from a female donor with multiple sclerosis, enrolled in a pregnancy study. The CDR3 nucleotides read TGTGCCAGCGCAGGGGGCGCTGAAGCTTTCTTT. It encodes CASAGGAEAFF.